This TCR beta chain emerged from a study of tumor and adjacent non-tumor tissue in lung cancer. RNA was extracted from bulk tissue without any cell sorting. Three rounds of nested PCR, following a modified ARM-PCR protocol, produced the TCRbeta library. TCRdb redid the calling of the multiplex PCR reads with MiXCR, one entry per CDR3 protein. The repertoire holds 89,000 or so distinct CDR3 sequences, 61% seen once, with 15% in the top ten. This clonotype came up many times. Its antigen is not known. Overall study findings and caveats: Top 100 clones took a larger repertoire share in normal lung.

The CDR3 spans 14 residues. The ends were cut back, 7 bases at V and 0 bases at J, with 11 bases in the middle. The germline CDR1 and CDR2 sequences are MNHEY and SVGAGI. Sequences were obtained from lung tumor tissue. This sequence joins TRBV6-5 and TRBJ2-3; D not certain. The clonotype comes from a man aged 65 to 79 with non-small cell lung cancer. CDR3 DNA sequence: TGTGCCAGCAAGGAGCCCCTTAGCACAGATACGCAGTATTTT. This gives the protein CASKEPLSTDTQYF.